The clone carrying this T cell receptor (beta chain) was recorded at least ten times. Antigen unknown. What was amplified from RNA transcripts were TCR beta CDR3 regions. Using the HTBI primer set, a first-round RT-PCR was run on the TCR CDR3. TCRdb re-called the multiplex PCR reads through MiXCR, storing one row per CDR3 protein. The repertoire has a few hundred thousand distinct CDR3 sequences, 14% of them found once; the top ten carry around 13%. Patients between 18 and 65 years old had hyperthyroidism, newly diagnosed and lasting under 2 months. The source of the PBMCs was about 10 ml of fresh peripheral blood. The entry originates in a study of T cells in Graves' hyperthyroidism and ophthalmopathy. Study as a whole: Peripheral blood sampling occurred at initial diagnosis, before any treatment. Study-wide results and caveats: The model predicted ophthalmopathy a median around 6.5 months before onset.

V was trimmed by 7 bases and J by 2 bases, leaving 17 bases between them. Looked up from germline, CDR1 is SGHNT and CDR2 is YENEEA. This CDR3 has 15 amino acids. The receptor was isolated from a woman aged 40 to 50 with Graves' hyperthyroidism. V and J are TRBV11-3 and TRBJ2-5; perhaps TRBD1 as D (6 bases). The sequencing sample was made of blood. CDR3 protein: CASTYSRTGQETQYF. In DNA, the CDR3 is TGTGCCAGCACCTATAGTCGCACAGGGCAAGAGACCCAGTACTTC.